These T cell receptor beta chains were read from a single sample in a study of cytomegalovirus exposure and HLA in healthy donors. Repertoires were generated with immunoSEQ multiplex PCR, while TCRdb's copy carries only in-frame clones and drops some. The sample yields tens of thousands of clones, roughly 93% seen once. The sample consisted of PBMCs. These receptors all come from a woman younger than 45 in good health and CMV-seronegative. CDR3s include the opening cysteine and the closing phenylalanine or tryptophan. A D gene is named only where the DNA matches it firmly. Only part of the rows carry a size: once, few, many, or a class if the clone is expanded.

clone size: .
J gene: TRBJ1-6
D gene: .
V gene: TRBV7-8
CDR3 protein: CASIRGRLYNSPLHF
CDR3 DNA: TGTGCCAGCATCAGAGGGAGATTGTATAATTCACCCCTCCACTTT

clone size: .
J gene: TRBJ1-2
D gene: .
V gene: TRBV10-1
CDR3 protein: CASSETAGPTNGYTF
CDR3 DNA: TGCGCCAGCAGTGAGACGGCGGGCCCCACGAATGGCTACACCTTC

clone size: .
J gene: TRBJ2-3
D gene: TRBD1
V gene: TRBV2
CDR3 protein: CASSSRQGGTDTQYF
CDR3 DNA: TGTGCCAGCAGTAGCCGACAGGGCGGCACAGATACGCAGTATTTT

clone size: .
J gene: TRBJ2-3
D gene: .
V gene: TRBV6-5
CDR3 protein: CASRGQGKDTQYF
CDR3 DNA: TGTGCCAGCAGGGGGCAGGGGAAAGATACGCAGTATTTT

clone size: .
J gene: TRBJ2-5
D gene: TRBD2
V gene: TRBV30
CDR3 protein: CAWSIAGLIKETQYF
CDR3 DNA: TGTGCCTGGAGTATAGCGGGCCTGATAAAAGAGACCCAGTACTTC

clone size: .
J gene: TRBJ1-3
D gene: .
V gene: TRBV9
CDR3 protein: CASSVEGGRYPGNTIYF
CDR3 DNA: TGTGCCAGCAGCGTAGAAGGAGGCAGGTACCCTGGAAACACCATATATTTT

clone size: .
J gene: TRBJ1-2
D gene: .
V gene: TRBV5-1
CDR3 protein: CASSWGRPANYGYTF
CDR3 DNA: TGCGCCAGCAGCTGGGGGCGGCCAGCTAACTATGGCTACACCTTC

clone size: .
J gene: TRBJ2-7
D gene: TRBD1
V gene: TRBV5-1
CDR3 protein: CASSLPVDRGGEQYF
CDR3 DNA: TGCGCCAGCAGCCTTCCCGTAGACAGGGGGGGCGAGCAGTACTTC

clone size: .
J gene: TRBJ1-5
D gene: .
V gene: TRBV19
CDR3 protein: CASIVRGKSNQPQHF
CDR3 DNA: TGTGCCAGTATAGTTCGCGGGAAAAGCAATCAGCCCCAGCATTTT

clone size: .
J gene: TRBJ1-1
D gene: TRBD1
V gene: TRBV7-9
CDR3 protein: CATEGQGAPNTEAFF
CDR3 DNA: TGTGCCACCGAAGGACAGGGGGCGCCTAATACTGAAGCTTTCTTT

clone size: .
J gene: TRBJ2-1
D gene: .
V gene: TRBV1
CDR3 protein: CTPLWGFDEQFF
CDR3 DNA: TGCACCCCTTTGTGGGGCTTCGATGAGCAGTTCTTC

clone size: .
J gene: TRBJ1-1
D gene: TRBD1
V gene: TRBV4-2
CDR3 protein: CASSPQTGANTEAFF
CDR3 DNA: TGTGCCAGCAGCCCCCAGACAGGGGCTAACACTGAAGCTTTCTTT

clone size: .
J gene: TRBJ2-2
D gene: TRBD2
V gene: TRBV2
CDR3 protein: CASSVTSAGELFF
CDR3 DNA: TGTGCCAGCAGTGTTACTAGCGCCGGGGAGCTGTTTTTT

clone size: .
J gene: TRBJ2-7
D gene: .
V gene: TRBV28
CDR3 protein: CASSLSQLSYEQYF
CDR3 DNA: TGTGCCAGCAGTTTATCACAGCTCTCCTACGAGCAGTACTTC

clone size: .
J gene: TRBJ2-5
D gene: TRBD2
V gene: TRBV5-4
CDR3 protein: CASSPSLAGHQETQYF
CDR3 DNA: TGTGCCAGCAGCCCTTCGCTAGCGGGGCATCAAGAGACCCAGTACTTC

clone size: .
J gene: TRBJ1-5
D gene: TRBD1
V gene: TRBV5-1
CDR3 protein: CASSLEGTGNQPQHF
CDR3 DNA: TGCGCCAGCAGCTTGGAAGGGACAGGAAATCAGCCCCAGCATTTT

clone size: .
J gene: TRBJ2-3
D gene: .
V gene: TRBV5-1
CDR3 protein: CASSYRVADTQYF
CDR3 DNA: TGCGCCAGCAGCTATAGAGTGGCAGATACGCAGTATTTT

clone size: .
J gene: TRBJ1-2
D gene: .
V gene: TRBV7-3
CDR3 protein: CASSRTPSNYGYTF
CDR3 DNA: TGTGCCAGCAGCCGGACACCATCTAACTATGGCTACACCTTC

clone size: .
J gene: TRBJ2-7
D gene: .
V gene: TRBV5-1
CDR3 protein: CASSLGHVSSYEQYF
CDR3 DNA: TGCGCCAGCAGCTTGGGTCACGTGAGCTCCTACGAGCAGTACTTC

clone size: .
J gene: TRBJ2-2
D gene: TRBD2
V gene: TRBV5-4
CDR3 protein: CASSFLAGSAGELFF
CDR3 DNA: TGTGCCAGCAGCTTCCTAGCGGGTAGCGCCGGGGAGCTGTTTTTT

clone size: .
J gene: TRBJ2-1
D gene: .
V gene: TRBV7-2
CDR3 protein: CASSSAAVSYNEQFF
CDR3 DNA: TGTGCCAGCAGCTCCGCCGCGGTCTCCTACAATGAGCAGTTCTTC

clone size: .
J gene: TRBJ1-4
D gene: TRBD1
V gene: TRBV28
CDR3 protein: CASSVTGTGYEKLFF
CDR3 DNA: TGTGCCAGCAGTGTAACCGGGACAGGGTATGAAAAACTGTTTTTT

clone size: .
J gene: TRBJ1-2
D gene: TRBD1
V gene: TRBV4-2
CDR3 protein: CVSSQEIIGQGAGYTF
CDR3 DNA: TGTGTCAGCAGCCAAGAGATCATAGGACAGGGAGCTGGCTACACCTTC

clone size: .
J gene: TRBJ2-7
D gene: .
V gene: TRBV27
CDR3 protein: CASRGAGEQYF
CDR3 DNA: TGTGCCAGCAGGGGGGCAGGGGAGCAGTACTTC

clone size: .
J gene: TRBJ1-1
D gene: .
V gene: TRBV18
CDR3 protein: CASSSDRNTEAFF
CDR3 DNA: TGTGCCAGCTCCTCCGACAGGAACACTGAAGCTTTCTTT

clone size: .
J gene: TRBJ2-7
D gene: .
V gene: TRBV18
CDR3 protein: CASSPRTALEQYF
CDR3 DNA: TGTGCCAGCTCACCACGGACAGCCCTGGAGCAGTACTTC

clone size: .
J gene: TRBJ2-6
D gene: .
V gene: TRBV2
CDR3 protein: CASRRGNGANVLTF
CDR3 DNA: TGTGCCAGCAGGAGAGGGAATGGGGCCAACGTCCTGACTTTC

clone size: .
J gene: TRBJ1-2
D gene: .
V gene: TRBV25-1
CDR3 protein: CASSERGTPGYGYTF
CDR3 DNA: TGTGCCAGCAGTGAAAGGGGGACACCGGGATATGGCTACACCTTC

clone size: .
J gene: TRBJ2-1
D gene: TRBD2
V gene: TRBV7-3
CDR3 protein: CASSLGGRGFDEQFF
CDR3 DNA: TGTGCCAGCAGCTTAGGCGGGAGGGGGTTTGATGAGCAGTTCTTC

clone size: .
J gene: TRBJ2-1
D gene: TRBD2
V gene: TRBV29-1
CDR3 protein: CSVAVAGGPSDEQFF
CDR3 DNA: TGCAGCGTGGCGGTTGCGGGGGGGCCAAGCGATGAGCAGTTCTTC

clone size: once
J gene: TRBJ1-1
D gene: TRBD1
V gene: TRBV19
CDR3 protein: CASRRQGPNTEAFF
CDR3 DNA: TGTGCCAGTAGAAGACAGGGGCCCAACACTGAAGCTTTCTTT

clone size: .
J gene: TRBJ2-1
D gene: TRBD2
V gene: TRBV6-5
CDR3 protein: CASSYSRTRGNEQFF
CDR3 DNA: TGTGCCAGCAGTTACTCGAGGACTAGGGGCAATGAGCAGTTCTTC